Shown below are 13 T cell receptor beta chains from a single sample sequenced in a study of blood T cell repertoires in COVID-19. Here immunoSEQ multiplex PCR was the method, and the copy in TCRdb shows in-frame clones only, minus some. The sample includes around 57,000 clones, more than 60% of them seen just once. Sequenced input: peripheral blood. The receptors were gathered from a woman aged 65 to 85 with acute or convalescent COVID-19.

The chain employs TRBV6-5 and TRBJ2-3; 10 bases fit TRBD2. This CDR3 is 14 amino acids long. Germline trimming cut 4 bases from V and 7 bases from J; bases unmatched to any gene: 5. Germline-derived CDR1 and CDR2 are MNHEY and SVGAGI. The DNA for the CDR3 is TGTGCCAGCAGTTTTAGCGGGGGGCAGAATACGCAGTATTTT. Its protein is CASSFSGGQNTQYF.

This clone was detected once. The genes are TRBV12-3 or TRBV12-4 and TRBJ2-1; D uncertain. The V end lost 9 bases, the J end lost 6 bases, and 6 bases lay between the germline ends. The CDR3 has 10 residues. The CDR3 is CASSFNEQFF. For the CDR3, the DNA is TGTGCCAGTTCATTCAATGAGCAGTTCTTC.

The chain uses TRBV3-1 (or the pseudogene TRBV3-2) and TRBJ2-3; 8 nucleotides agree with TRBD1. Germline V gene sequence: CDR1 LGHDT, CDR2 YNNKEL (reference sequence). J gave up 2 bases and V 1 base, and 8 bases lay outside the gene matches. The CDR3 runs to 17 residues. Here the CDR3 reads CASSQGSRDRTTDTQYF. CDR3 DNA: TGTGCCAGCAGCCAAGGCTCCCGGGACAGGACCACAGATACGCAGTATTTT.

V is TRBV28 and J is TRBJ1-2; TRBD1 might be the D (6 bases). The CDR3 has 15 amino acids. Germline V gives CDR1 MDHEN, CDR2 SYDVKM. Trimming removed 3 bases at V and 7 bases at J, with 18 bases between. The CDR3, as DNA: TGTGCCAGCAGTTTGGGAGGGGGAATAGAGGGTGGCTACACCTTC. This translates into CASSLGGGIEGGYTF.

This clone turned up a few times. This chain connects TRBV11-2 to TRBJ2-2, with TRBD2 matching over 11 bases. V lost 1 base and J lost 5; bases outside the gene matches: 3. Germline V lookup: CDR1 SGHAT, CDR2 FQNNGV. The CDR3 runs 16 residues. CDR3: CASSLALAGETGELFF. The CDR3 region has the DNA TGTGCCAGCAGCTTAGCACTAGCGGGGGAGACCGGGGAGCTGTTTTTT.

This clone occurred once. V gene TRBV2 combines with J gene TRBJ1-2; 9 bases fit TRBD1. J was trimmed by 3 bases and V by 6 bases; bases with no gene match: 5. The CDR3 extends over 14 amino acids. CDR1 and CDR2 from the germline V gene are SNHLY and FYNNEI. CDR3 amino acids: CASRMGQGDYGYTF. The CDR3 DNA follows: TGTGCCAGCAGGATGGGACAGGGCGACTATGGCTACACCTTC.

This chain joins TRBV24-1 and TRBJ2-3, with a weak D call TRBD1 (6 bases). This CDR3 comprises 15 residues. Deletions cut 3 bases from V and 2 bases from J, with 11 bases between. Germline CDR1 and CDR2: KGHDR and SFDVKD. CDR3 protein: CATSDGRGFTDTQYF. The CDR3, as DNA: TGTGCCACCAGTGATGGCAGGGGCTTCACAGATACGCAGTATTTT.

This chain links TRBV6-4 with TRBJ2-3, with D unresolved. Germline V gene lookup returns CDR1 MRHNA and CDR2 SNTAGT. The CDR3 is 14 residues long. The V and J ends lost 4 bases and 1 base respectively, with 9 bases between them. CDR3 DNA: TGTGCCAGCAGTGCCGGTGGAGGCACAGATACGCAGTATTTT. This sequence encodes CASSAGGGTDTQYF.

This clone turned up a few times. The CDR3 nucleotides are TGTGCCAGCAGCCAAGAGGGAGTTACTGAAGCTTTCTTT. Amino acids: CASSQEGVTEAFF. The chain has TRBV3-1 (or the pseudogene TRBV3-2) and TRBJ1-1; D uncertain. CDR1 is LGHDT and CDR2 is YNNKEL in the germline V gene (reference sequence). V was trimmed by 0 bases and J by 5 bases, leaving 7 bases between them. This CDR3 has 13 residues.

The chain couples TRBV4-2 to TRBJ2-3; 8 bases are a match to TRBD2. CDR1 and CDR2 from the germline V gene are LGHNA and YNFKEQ. The V and J ends lost 2 bases and 1 base, in that order; junction bases with no gene match: 8. The length of the CDR3 is 17 residues. The CDR3 DNA reads as TGTGCCAGCAGCCAAACCTTCGGGCGGGGGGGCACAGATACGCAGTATTTT. Amino acid sequence: CASSQTFGRGGTDTQYF.

CDR3 coding DNA: TGTGCCAGCTCACCTAGTTCGGTCCCCTACGAGCAGTACTTC. It yields the protein CASSPSSVPYEQYF. V is TRBV18 and J is TRBJ2-7; D remains ambiguous. V dropped 3 bases and J dropped 2 bases, with 11 bases sitting between them. The CDR3 runs 14 residues. Germline CDR1 reads KGHSH; CDR2 reads LQKENI.

The genes are TRBV10-3 and TRBJ1-1; TRBD1 agrees at 7 bases. Germline CDR1 ENHRY, CDR2 SYGVKD. Trimming cost V 2 bases and J 4 bases; bases outside gene matches: 7. This CDR3 spans 15 amino acids. CDR3 sequence: CAISEEGAAITEAFF. The DNA for the CDR3 is TGTGCCATCAGTGAGGAGGGGGCGGCGATCACTGAAGCTTTCTTT.

V gene TRBV3-1 (or the pseudogene TRBV3-2) combines with J gene TRBJ2-5, with a weak D call TRBD2 (5 bases). The V and J ends lost 4 bases and 1 base respectively, with 7 bases between them. The germline CDR1 and CDR2 sequences are LGHDT and YNNKEL (reference sequence). This CDR3 contains 13 residues. The DNA of the CDR3 is TGTGCCAGCAGCCTACTAGTCCAAGAGACCCAGTACTTC. Protein sequence: CASSLLVQETQYF.